The source of this T cell receptor (beta chain) is a study of blood T cell repertoires in COVID-19. For the study at large: Donors in the United States, Italy and Spain gave samples during acute or convalescent COVID-19.

TCRdb keeps only in-frame clones here, not all; method: immunoSEQ multiplex PCR. Counted here are 250,000 or so clones, more than 70% occurring once; the ten biggest clones make up roughly 2.6%. Germline loops: CDR1 MDHEN, CDR2 SYDVKM. Trimming removed 6 bases from V and 1 base from J; junction bases left unmatched: 7. This CDR3 has 16 amino acids. The chain joins TRBV28 to TRBJ1-1; 11 nucleotides match TRBD1. Sequencing was carried out using peripheral blood. The TCR comes from a woman aged 60-75 years with acute or convalescent COVID-19. The CDR3 loop reads CASRRTGGYGNTEAFF. The CDR3 DNA reads as TGTGCCAGCAGACGGACAGGGGGCTATGGGAACACTGAAGCTTTCTTT.